Listed below are T cell receptor beta chains from one sample, sequenced in a study of blood T cell repertoires in COVID-19. Repertoires were generated with immunoSEQ multiplex PCR, while TCRdb's copy carries only in-frame clones and drops some. The sample carries 140,000 to 150,000 clones, 75% to 85% recorded once. Material for sequencing was peripheral blood. The receptors here all came from a man in his 70s who had recovered from COVID-19. The CDR3 runs from the conserved cysteine through the conserved F or W. A D gene is named only where the DNA matches it firmly. Some rows have no size entry. The others give once, few or many, or a class for an expanded clone.

v_gene,j_gene,abundance,d_gene,CDR3aa,CDR3nt
TRBV7-2,TRBJ1-2,NA,NA,CASSLTAYGYTF,TGTGCCAGCAGCTTAACAGCCTATGGCTACACCTTC
TRBV29-1,TRBJ2-3,few,NA,CSVDHTETDTQYF,TGCAGCGTTGATCACACGGAGACAGATACGCAGTATTTT
TRBV12-3/TRBV12-4,TRBJ2-2,NA,NA,CASSSRRTGELFF,TGTGCCAGCAGTTCCCGGAGAACCGGGGAGCTGTTTTTT
TRBV7-2,TRBJ2-7,NA,NA,CASSLPGYEQYF,TGTGCCAGCAGCTTACCGGGATACGAGCAGTACTTC
TRBV7-9,TRBJ1-2,NA,TRBD1,CASSSGQFYGYTF,TGTGCCAGCAGCTCGGGACAGTTCTACGGCTACACCTTC
TRBV2,TRBJ2-2,NA,NA,CASSLDRPSNTGELFF,TGTGCCAGCAGTCTGGACAGACCTTCGAACACCGGGGAGCTGTTTTTT
TRBV5-5,TRBJ2-7,NA,NA,CASSLDGSSYEQYF,TGTGCCAGCAGCTTGGATGGTAGCTCCTACGAGCAGTACTTC
TRBV12-5,TRBJ2-7,NA,TRBD2,CASGFLASGRHYYEQYF,TGTGCTAGTGGTTTTCTGGCTAGCGGGAGGCACTACTACGAGCAGTACTTC
TRBV30,TRBJ1-2,NA,TRBD1,CAWKKSGQPPFNYGYTF,TGTGCCTGGAAGAAGTCGGGACAGCCACCCTTTAACTATGGCTACACCTTC
TRBV5-3,TRBJ2-6,NA,TRBD2,CARSLATSGPLVHSGANVLTF,TGTGCCAGAAGCTTGGCGACTAGCGGGCCTCTCGTCCACTCTGGGGCCAACGTCCTGACTTTC
TRBV6-2/TRBV6-3,TRBJ2-1,NA,NA,CASSYSSSFEQFF,TGTGCCAGCAGTTACTCGAGTAGTTTCGAGCAGTTCTTC
TRBV29-1,TRBJ2-3,NA,NA,CSVAAADEDTQYF,TGCAGCGTTGCGGCGGCTGACGAGGATACGCAGTATTTT
TRBV12-5,TRBJ2-3,NA,TRBD2,CASSATITGTSGSWTDTQYF,TGTGCTAGTTCCGCCACAATCACCGGGACTAGCGGGAGTTGGACAGATACGCAGTATTTT